This T cell receptor beta chain was recorded in a study of blood T cell repertoires in COVID-19. Study background: There were acute and convalescent COVID-19 samples, and they came from the United States, Italy and Spain.

In the study's own analysis: Cell counts per sample came from amplifying reference gene primers. The repertoire was sequenced with immunoSEQ multiplex PCR; TCRdb's copy has only in-frame clones and lacks some. That table is the source of V, J and clone size, and D and trimming were worked out from the DNA. The sample holds some 150,000 clones, more than 75% seen once. Germline values: CDR1 KGHDR, CDR2 SFDVKD. Trimming pared 9 bases from V and 5 bases from J, leaving 21 bases between. The CDR3 is made up of 15 amino acids. This chain joins TRBV24-1 and TRBJ2-5; D is possibly TRBD2 (7 bases). The TCR originated in a man between 60 and 75 years old with active or convalescent COVID-19. The sample was peripheral blood. The CDR3 loop reads CATPPTGRDWETQYF. CDR3 DNA: TGTGCCACCCCCCCAACAGGGAGGGATTGGGAGACCCAGTACTTC.